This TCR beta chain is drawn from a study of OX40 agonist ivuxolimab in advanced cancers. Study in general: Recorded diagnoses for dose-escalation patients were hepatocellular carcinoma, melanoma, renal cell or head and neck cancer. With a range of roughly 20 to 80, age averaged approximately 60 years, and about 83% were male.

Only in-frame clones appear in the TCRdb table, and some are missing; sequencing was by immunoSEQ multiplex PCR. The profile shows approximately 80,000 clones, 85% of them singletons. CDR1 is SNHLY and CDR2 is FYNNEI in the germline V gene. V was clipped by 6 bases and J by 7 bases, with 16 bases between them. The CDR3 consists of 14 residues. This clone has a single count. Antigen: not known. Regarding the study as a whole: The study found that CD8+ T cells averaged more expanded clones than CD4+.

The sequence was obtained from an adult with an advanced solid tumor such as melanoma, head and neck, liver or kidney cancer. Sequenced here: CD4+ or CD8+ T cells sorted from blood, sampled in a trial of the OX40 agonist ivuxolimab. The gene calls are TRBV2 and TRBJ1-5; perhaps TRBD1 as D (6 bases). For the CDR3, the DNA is TGTGCCAGCAGCCTCAACAGGGCTAGCCAGCCCCAGCATTTT. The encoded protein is CASSLNRASQPQHF.